The source of this TCR beta chain is a study of T cell repertoires in aging, cancer and after chemotherapy. Multiplex touch-down PCR with TRB-A/B primers amplified rearranged V-D-J TRB sequences. TCRdb processed the multiplex PCR reads anew with MiXCR; each CDR3 protein has one entry. Of fewer than 15,000 distinct CDR3 sequences listed, approximately 30% are singletons. Peripheral blood genomic DNA, not sorted cells or RNA, was the template. This CDR3 spans 15 amino acids. Germline lookup yields CDR1 SGHNT and CDR2 YYREEE (reference sequence). The V end lost 4 bases, the J end lost 2 bases, and 13 bases lay between the germline ends. This clonotype was seen repeatedly, ten times or more.

The V gene is TRBV5-4, the J gene TRBJ1-3, with TRBD1 as a possible D gene (5 bases). The specimen sequenced was blood. The origin of this receptor is a human donor with a blood cancer. CDR3 DNA: TGTGCCAGCAGCCTTGACAGAGGGCCTGGAAACACCATATATTTT. The encoded protein is CASSLDRGPGNTIYF.